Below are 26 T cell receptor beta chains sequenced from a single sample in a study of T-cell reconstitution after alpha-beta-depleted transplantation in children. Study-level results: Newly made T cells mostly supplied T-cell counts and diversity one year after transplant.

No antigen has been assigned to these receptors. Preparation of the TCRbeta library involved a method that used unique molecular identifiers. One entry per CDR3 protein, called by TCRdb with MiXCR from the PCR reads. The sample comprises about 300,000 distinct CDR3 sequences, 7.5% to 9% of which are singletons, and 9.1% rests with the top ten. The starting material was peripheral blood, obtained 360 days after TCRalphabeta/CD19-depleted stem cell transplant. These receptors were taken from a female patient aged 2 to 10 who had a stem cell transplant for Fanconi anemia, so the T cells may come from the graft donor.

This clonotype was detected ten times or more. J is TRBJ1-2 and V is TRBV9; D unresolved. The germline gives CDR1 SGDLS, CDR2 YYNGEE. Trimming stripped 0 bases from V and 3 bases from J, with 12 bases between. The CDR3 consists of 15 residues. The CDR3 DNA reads TGTGCCAGCAGCGTAGGGATAGGACGGCACTATGGCTACACCTTC. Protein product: CASSVGIGRHYGYTF.

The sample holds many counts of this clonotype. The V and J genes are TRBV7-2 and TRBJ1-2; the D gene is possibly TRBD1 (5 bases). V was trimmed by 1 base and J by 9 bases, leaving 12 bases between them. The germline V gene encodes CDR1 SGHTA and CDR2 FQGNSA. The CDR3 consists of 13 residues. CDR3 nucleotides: TGTGCCAGCAGCTTAGATGTGGGGGTGCGCTACACCTTC. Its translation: CASSLDVGVRYTF.

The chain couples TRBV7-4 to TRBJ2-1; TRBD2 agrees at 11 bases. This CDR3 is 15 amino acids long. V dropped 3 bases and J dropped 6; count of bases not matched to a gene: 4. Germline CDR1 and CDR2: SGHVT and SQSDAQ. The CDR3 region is CASSFGTSGSNEQFF. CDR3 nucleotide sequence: TGTGCCAGCAGCTTCGGGACTAGCGGATCCAATGAGCAGTTCTTC.

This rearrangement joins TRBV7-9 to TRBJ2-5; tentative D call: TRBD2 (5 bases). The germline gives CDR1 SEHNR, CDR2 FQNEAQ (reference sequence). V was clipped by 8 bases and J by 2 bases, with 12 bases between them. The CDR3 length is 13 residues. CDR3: CASSRGDQETQYF. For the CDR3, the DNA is TGTGCCAGCTCACGGGGAGATCAAGAGACCCAGTACTTC.

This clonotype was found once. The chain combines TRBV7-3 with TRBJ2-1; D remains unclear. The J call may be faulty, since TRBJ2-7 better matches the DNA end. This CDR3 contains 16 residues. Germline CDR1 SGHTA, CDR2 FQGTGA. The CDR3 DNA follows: TGTGCCAGCAGCCCACACAGAGGATTCTCCTACAATGAGCAGTACTTC. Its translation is CASSPHRGFSYNEQYF.

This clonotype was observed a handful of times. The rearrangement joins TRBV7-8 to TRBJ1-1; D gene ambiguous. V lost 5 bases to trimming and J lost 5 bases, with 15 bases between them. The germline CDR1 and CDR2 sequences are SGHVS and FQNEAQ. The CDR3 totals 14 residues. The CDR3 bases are TGTGCCAGCAGCCCGGGTCCTAAGGAGACTGAAGCTTTCTTT. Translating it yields CASSPGPKETEAFF.

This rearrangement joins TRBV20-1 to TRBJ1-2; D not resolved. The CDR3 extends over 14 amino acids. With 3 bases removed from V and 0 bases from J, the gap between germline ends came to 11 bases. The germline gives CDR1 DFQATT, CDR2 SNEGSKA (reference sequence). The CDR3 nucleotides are TGCAGTGCTAGTTTCAGATGGCCTAACTATGGCTACACCTTC. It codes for CSASFRWPNYGYTF.

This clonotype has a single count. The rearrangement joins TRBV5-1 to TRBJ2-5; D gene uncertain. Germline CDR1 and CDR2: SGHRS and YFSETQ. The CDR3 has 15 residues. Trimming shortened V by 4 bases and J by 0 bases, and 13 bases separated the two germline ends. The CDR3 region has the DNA TGCGCCAGCAGCCTCTTAGGCACCAACCAAGAGACCCAGTACTTC. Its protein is CASSLLGTNQETQYF.

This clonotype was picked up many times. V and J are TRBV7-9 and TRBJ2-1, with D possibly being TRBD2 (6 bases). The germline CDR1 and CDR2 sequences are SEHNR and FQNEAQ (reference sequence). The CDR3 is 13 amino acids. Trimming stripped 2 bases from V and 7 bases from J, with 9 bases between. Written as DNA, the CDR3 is TGTGCCAGCAGCTTAAACGCGGGGAATGAGCAGTTCTTC. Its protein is CASSLNAGNEQFF. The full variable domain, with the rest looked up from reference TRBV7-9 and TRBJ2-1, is DTGVSQNPRHKITKRGQNVTFRCDPISEHNRLYWYRQTLGQGPEFLTYFQNEAQLEKSRLLSDRFSAERPKGSFSTLEIQRTEQGDSAMYLCASSLNAGNEQFFGPGTRLTVL.

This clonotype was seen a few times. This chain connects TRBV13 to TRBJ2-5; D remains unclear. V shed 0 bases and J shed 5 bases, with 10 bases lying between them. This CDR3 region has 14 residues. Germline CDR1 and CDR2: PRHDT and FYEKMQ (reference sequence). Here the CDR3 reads CASSLGVRPETQYF. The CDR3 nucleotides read TGTGCCAGCAGCTTAGGCGTTAGGCCCGAGACCCAGTACTTC.

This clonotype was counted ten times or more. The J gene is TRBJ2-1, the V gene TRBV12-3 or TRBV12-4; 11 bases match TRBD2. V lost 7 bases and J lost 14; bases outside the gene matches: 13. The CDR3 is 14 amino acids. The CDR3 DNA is TGTGCCAGCACTCCTGGACTAGCGGGTTGGGGGAAGTTCTTC. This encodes CASTPGLAGWGKFF.

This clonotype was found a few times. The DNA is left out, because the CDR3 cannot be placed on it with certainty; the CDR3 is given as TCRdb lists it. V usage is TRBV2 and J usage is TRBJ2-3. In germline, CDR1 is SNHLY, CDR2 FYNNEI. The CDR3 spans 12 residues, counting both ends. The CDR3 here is CASSTSTKSQYF.

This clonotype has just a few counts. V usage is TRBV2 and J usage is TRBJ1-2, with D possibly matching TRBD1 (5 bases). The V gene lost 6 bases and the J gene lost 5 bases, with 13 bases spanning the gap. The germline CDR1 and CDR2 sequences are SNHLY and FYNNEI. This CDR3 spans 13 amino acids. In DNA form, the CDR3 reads TGTGCCAGCAGCCAAACCAGGGAGTATGGCTACACCTTC. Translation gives CASSQTREYGYTF.

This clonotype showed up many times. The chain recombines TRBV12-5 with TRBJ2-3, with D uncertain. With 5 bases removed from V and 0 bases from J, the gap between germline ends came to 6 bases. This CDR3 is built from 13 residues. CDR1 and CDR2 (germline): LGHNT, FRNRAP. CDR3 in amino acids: CASGLGSTDTQYF. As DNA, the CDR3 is TGTGCTAGTGGTCTAGGAAGCACAGATACGCAGTATTTT.

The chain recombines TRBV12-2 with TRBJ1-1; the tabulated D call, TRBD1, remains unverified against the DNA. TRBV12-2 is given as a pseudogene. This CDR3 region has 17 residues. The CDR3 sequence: CASRLGEGGQMNTEAFF. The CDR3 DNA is TGTGCAAGTCGCTTAGGGGAGGGGGGACAGATGAACACTGAAGCTTTCTTT.

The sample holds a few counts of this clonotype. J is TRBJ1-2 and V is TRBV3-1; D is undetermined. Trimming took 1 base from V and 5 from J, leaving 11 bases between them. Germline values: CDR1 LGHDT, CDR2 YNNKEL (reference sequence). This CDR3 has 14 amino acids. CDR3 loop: CASSQGNAGYGYTF. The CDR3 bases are TGTGCCAGCAGCCAAGGCAACGCTGGATATGGCTACACCTTC.

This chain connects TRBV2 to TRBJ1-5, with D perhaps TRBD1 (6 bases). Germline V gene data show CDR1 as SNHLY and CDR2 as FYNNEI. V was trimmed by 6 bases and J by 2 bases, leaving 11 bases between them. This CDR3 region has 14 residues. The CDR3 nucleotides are TGTGCCAGCAGGCAAAACAGGGGCAATCAGCCCCAGCATTTT. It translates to CASRQNRGNQPQHF. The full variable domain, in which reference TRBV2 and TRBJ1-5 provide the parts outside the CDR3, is EPEVTQTPSHQVTQMGQEVILRCVPISNHLYFYWYRQILGQKVEFLVSFYNNEISEKSEIFDDQFSVERPDGSNFTLKIRSTKLEDSAMYFCASRQNRGNQPQHFGDGTRLSIL.

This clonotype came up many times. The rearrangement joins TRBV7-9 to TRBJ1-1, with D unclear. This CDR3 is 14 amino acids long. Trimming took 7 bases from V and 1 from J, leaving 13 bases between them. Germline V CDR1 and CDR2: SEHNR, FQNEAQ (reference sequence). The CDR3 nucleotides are TGTGCCAGCATTAGGAGGGCGGGGAACACTGAAGCTTTCTTT. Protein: CASIRRAGNTEAFF.

In DNA, the CDR3 is TGTGCCAGGTCATATAGCGGGGGCTACAATGAGCAGTTCTTC. Its protein is CARSYSGGYNEQFF. The chain uses TRBV6-4 and TRBJ2-1, with TRBD2 matching over 9 bases. This CDR3 has 14 amino acids. CDR1 and CDR2 from the germline V gene are MRHNA and SNTAGT. V was pared by 9 bases and J by 3 bases, with 6 bases of the junction left unmatched.

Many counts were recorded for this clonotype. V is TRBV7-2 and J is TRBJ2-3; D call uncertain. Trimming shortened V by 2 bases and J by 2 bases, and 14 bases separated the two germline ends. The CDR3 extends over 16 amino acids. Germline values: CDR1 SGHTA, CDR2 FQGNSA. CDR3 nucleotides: TGTGCCAGCAGCTTACTGCTTCTCCTTTCCACAGATACGCAGTATTTT. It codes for CASSLLLLLSTDTQYF.

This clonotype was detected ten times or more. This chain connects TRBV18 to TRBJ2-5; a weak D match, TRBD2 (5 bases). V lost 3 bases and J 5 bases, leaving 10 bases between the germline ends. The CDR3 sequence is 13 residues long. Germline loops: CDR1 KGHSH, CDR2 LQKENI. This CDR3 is CASSPLGGETQYF. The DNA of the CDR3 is TGTGCCAGCTCACCTCTCGGAGGCGAGACCCAGTACTTC.

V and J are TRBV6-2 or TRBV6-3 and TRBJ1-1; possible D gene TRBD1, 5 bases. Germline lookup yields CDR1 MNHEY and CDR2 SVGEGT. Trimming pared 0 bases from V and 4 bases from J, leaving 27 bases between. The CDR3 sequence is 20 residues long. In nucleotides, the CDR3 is TGTGCCAGCAGTTACTCCCCCTATAGACTCGCAGTGGGGCACTTCACTGAAGCTTTCTTT. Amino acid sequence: CASSYSPYRLAVGHFTEAFF.

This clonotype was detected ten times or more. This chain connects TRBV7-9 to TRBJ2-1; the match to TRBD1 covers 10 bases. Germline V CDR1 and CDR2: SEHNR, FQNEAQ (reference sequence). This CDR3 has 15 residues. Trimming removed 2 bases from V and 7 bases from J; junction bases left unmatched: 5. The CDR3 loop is CASSLIGDRGNEQFF. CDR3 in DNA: TGTGCCAGCAGCTTAATAGGGGACAGGGGTAATGAGCAGTTCTTC.

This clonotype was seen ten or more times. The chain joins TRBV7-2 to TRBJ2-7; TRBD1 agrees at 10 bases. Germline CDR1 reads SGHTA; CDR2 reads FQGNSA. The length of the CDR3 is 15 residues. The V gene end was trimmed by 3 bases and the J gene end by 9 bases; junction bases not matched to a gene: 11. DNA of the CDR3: TGTGCCAGCAGCTTTGGGACAGGGGTATCTTATTGGCAGTACGTC. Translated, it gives CASSFGTGVSYWQYV.

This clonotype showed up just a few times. Written as DNA, the CDR3 is TGTGCCAGCAGCTTGGGGTTGTGGACAGCGGTTTTAAGAAACTATGGCTACACCTTC. This codes for CASSLGLWTAVLRNYGYTF. This sequence joins TRBV5-4 and TRBJ1-2; TRBD1 is a possible D gene (6 bases). CDR1 SGHNT and CDR2 YYREEE come from the germline V gene (reference sequence). The CDR3 has 19 residues. V lost 0 bases to trimming and J lost 2 bases, with 23 bases between them.

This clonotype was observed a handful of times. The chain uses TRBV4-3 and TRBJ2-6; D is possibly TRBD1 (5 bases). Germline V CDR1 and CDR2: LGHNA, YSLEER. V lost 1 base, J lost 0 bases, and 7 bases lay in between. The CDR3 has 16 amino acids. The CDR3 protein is CASSQARGSGANVLTF. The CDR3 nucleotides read TGCGCCAGCAGCCAAGCAAGGGGCTCTGGGGCCAACGTCCTGACTTTC.